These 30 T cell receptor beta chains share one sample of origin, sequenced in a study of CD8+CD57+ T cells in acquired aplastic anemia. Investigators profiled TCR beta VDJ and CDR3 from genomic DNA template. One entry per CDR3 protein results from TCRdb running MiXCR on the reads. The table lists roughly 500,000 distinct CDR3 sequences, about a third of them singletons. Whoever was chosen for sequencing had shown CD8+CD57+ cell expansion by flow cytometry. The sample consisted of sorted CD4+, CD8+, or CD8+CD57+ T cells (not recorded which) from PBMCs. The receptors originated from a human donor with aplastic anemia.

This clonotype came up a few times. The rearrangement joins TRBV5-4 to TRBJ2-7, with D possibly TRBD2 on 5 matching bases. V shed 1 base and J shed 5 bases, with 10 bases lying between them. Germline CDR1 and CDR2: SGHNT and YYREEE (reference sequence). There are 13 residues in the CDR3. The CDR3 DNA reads TGTGCCAGCAGCTTGCGGGGTTCCAACGAGCAGTACTTC. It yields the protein CASSLRGSNEQYF.

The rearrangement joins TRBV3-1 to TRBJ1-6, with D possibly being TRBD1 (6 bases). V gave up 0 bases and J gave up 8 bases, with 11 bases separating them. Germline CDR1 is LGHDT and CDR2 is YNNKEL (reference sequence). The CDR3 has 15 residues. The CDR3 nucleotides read TGTGCCAGCAGCCAAGATTACAGGGCCTATTCACCCCTCCACTTT. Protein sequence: CASSQDYRAYSPLHF.

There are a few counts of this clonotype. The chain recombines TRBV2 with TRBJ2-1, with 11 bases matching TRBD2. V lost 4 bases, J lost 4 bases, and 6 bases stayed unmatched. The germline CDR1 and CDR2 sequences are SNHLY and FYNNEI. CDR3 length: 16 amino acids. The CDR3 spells CASSGGSGGGYNEQFF. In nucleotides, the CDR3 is TGTGCCAGCAGTGGAGGTAGCGGGGGGGGGTACAATGAGCAGTTCTTC.

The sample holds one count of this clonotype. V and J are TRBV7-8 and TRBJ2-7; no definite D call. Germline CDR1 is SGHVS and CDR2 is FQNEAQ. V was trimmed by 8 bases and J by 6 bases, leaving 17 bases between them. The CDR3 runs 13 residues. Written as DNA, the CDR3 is TGTGCCAGCGTAGAAAGGGCCCCATCCGAGCAGTACTTC. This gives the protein CASVERAPSEQYF. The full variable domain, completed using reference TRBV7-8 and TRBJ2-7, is GAGVSQSPRYKVAKRGQDVALRCDPISGHVSLFWYQQALGQGPEFLTYFQNEAQLDKSGLPSDRFFAERPEGSVSTLKIQRTQQEDSAVYLCASVERAPSEQYFGPGTRLTVT.

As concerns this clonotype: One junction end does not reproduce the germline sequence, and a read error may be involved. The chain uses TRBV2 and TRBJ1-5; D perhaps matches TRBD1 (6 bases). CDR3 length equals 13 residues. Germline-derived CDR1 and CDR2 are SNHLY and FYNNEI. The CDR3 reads CASSGQAVTPQHF. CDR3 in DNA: TGTGCCAGCAGTGGACAGGCAGTCACGCCCCAACATTTT.

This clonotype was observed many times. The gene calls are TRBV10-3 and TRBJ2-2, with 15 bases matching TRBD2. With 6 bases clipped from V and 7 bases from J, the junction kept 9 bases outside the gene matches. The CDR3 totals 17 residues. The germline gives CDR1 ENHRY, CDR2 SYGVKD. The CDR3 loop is CAISRGLAGGEDGELFF. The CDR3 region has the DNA TGTGCCATCAGCCGGGGACTAGCGGGGGGAGAGGACGGGGAGCTGTTTTTT.

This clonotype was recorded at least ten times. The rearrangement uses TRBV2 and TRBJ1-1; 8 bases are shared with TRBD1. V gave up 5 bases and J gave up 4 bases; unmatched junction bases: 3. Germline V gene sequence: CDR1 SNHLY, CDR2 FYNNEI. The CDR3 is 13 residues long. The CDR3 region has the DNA TGTGCCAGCAGTAACACAGGGGGCACTGAAGCTTTCTTT. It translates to CASSNTGGTEAFF.

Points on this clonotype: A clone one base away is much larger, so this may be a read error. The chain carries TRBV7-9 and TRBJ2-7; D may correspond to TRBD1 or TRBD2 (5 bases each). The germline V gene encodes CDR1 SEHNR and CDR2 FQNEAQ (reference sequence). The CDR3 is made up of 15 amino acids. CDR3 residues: CAGSIVGEGTYEQYF. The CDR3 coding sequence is TGTGCCGGCAGCATTGTGGGAGAGGGGACCTACGAGCAGTACTTC.

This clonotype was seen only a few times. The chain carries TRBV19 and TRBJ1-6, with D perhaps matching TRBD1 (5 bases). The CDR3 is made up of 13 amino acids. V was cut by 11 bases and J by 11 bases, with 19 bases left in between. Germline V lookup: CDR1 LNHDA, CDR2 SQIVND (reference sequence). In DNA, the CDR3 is TGTGCCTGGACTAGCACCCAGGGAGCACCCCTCCACTTT. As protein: CAWTSTQGAPLHF.

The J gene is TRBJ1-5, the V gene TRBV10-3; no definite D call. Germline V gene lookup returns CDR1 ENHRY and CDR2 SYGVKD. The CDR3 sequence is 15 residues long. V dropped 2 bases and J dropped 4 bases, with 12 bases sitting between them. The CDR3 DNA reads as TGTGCCATCAGTGAGCAACCAGTCCATAATCAGCCCCAGCATTTT. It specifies CAISEQPVHNQPQHF.

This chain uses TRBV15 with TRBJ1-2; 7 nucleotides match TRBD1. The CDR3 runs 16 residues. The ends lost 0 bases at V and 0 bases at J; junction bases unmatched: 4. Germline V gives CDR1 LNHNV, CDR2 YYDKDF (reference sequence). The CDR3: CATSRDGQAANYGYTF. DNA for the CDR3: TGTGCCACCAGCAGAGACGGACAGGCCGCTAACTATGGCTACACCTTC.

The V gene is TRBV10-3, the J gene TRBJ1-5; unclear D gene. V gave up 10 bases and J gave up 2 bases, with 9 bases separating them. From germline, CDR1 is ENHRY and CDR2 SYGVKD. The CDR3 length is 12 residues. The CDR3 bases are TGTGCCACCTCGACCGGCAATCAGCCCCAGCATTTT. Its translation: CATSTGNQPQHF.

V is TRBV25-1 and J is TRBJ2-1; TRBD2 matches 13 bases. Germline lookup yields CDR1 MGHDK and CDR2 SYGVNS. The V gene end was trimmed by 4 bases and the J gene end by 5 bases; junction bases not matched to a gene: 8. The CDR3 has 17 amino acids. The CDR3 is CASSGAWTSGSHNEQFF. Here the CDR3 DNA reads TGTGCCAGCAGTGGCGCTTGGACTAGCGGGAGTCACAATGAGCAGTTCTTC.

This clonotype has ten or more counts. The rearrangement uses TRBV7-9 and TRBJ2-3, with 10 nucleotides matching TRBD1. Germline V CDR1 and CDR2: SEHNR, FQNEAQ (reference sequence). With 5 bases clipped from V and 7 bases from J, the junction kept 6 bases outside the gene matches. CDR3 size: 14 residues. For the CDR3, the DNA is TGTGCCAGCAGCAATGACAGGGGGCTGCATACGCAGTATTTT. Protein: CASSNDRGLHTQYF.

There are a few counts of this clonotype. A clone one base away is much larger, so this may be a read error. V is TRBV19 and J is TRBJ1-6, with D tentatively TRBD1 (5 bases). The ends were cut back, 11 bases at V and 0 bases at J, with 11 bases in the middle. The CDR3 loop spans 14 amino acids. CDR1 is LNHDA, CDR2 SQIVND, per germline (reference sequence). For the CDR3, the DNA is TGTGCCGCCGCTGGGGGCTCCTATAATTCACCCCTCCACTTT. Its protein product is CAAAGGSYNSPLHF.

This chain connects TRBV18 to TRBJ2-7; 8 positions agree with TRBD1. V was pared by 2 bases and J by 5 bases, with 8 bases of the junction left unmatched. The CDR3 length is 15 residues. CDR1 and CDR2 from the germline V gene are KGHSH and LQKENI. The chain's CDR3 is CASSPKDRVANEQYF. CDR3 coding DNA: TGTGCCAGCTCACCAAAGGACAGGGTGGCTAACGAGCAGTACTTC.

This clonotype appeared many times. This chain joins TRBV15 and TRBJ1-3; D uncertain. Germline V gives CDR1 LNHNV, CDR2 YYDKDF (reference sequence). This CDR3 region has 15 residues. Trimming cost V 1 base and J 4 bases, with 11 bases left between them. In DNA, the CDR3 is TGTGCCACCAGCAGAGGGGGAGCCGCGGGAAACACCATATATTTT. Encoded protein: CATSRGGAAGNTIYF.

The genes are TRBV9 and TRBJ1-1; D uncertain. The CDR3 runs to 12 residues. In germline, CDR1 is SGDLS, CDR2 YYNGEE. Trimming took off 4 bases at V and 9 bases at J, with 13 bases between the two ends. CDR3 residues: CASSKRGQKAFF. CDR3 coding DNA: TGTGCCAGCAGCAAAAGAGGGCAGAAAGCTTTCTTT.

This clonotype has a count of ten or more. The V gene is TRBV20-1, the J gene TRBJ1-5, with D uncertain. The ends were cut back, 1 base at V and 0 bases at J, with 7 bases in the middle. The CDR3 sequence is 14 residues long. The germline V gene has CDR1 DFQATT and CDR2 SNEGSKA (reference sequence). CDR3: CSARVGNSNQPQHF. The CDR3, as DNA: TGCAGTGCTAGAGTTGGGAATAGCAATCAGCCCCAGCATTTT.

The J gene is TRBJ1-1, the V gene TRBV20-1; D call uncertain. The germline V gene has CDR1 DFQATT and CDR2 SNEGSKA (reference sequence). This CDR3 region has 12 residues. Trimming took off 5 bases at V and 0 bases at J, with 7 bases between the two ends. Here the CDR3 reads CSAQRVNTEAFF. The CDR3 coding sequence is TGCAGTGCTCAACGGGTGAACACTGAAGCTTTCTTT.

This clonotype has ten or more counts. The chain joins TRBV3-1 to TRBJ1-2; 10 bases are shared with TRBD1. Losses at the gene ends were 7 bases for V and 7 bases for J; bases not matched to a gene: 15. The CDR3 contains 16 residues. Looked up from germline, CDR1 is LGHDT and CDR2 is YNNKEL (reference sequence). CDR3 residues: CASTTGGTGVVSGYTF. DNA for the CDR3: TGTGCCAGCACGACGGGCGGGACAGGGGTTGTTAGTGGCTACACCTTC.

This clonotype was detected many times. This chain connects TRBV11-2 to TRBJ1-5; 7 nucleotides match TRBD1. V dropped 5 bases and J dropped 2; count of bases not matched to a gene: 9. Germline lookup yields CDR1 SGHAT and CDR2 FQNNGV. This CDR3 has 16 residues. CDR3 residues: CASSTQTGVGNQPQHF. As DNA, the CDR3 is TGTGCCAGCAGCACTCAAACAGGGGTTGGCAATCAGCCCCAGCATTTT.

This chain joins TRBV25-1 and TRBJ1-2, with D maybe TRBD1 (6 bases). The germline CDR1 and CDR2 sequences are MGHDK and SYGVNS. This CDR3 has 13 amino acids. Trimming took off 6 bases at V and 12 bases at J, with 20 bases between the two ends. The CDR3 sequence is CASSSYRATGNTF. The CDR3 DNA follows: TGTGCCAGCAGCTCGTACAGGGCGACTGGAAACACCTTC.

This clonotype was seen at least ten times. CDR3 residues: CASSVGTGGNYGYTF. For the CDR3, the DNA is TGTGCCAGCAGTGTCGGGACAGGGGGCAACTATGGCTACACCTTC. This chain connects TRBV25-1 to TRBJ1-2; 12 positions agree with TRBD1. V was clipped by 4 bases and J by 2 bases; unmatched bases: 2. This CDR3 has 15 residues. In germline, CDR1 is MGHDK, CDR2 SYGVNS.

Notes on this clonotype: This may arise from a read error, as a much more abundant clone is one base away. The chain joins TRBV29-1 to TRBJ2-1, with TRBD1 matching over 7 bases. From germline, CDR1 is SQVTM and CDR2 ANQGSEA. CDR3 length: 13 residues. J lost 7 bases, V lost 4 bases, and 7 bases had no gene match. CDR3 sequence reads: CSVGTGARNEQFF. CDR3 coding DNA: TGCAGCGTTGGTACAGGGGCCCGGAATGAGCAGTTCTTC.

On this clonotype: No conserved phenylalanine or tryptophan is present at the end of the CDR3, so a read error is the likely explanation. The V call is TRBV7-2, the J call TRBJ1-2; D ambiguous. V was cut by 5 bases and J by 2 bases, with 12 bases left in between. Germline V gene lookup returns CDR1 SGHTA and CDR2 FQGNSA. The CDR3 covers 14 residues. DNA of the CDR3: TGTGCCAGCAGCCAAGAACCGTCCAACTATGGCTACACCTCC. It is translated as CASSQEPSNYGYTS.

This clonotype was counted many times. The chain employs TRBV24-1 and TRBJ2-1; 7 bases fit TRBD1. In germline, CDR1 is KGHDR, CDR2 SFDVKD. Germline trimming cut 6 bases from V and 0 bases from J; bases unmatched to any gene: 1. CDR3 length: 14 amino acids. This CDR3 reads CATSSGGSYNEQFF. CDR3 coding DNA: TGTGCCACCAGTTCAGGGGGCTCCTACAATGAGCAGTTCTTC.

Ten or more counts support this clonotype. In DNA form, the CDR3 reads TGTGCCAGCAGCCCCCGACAGGGATCACCCCTCCACTTT. As protein: CASSPRQGSPLHF. The rearrangement uses TRBV7-9 and TRBJ1-6; 7 bases align to TRBD1. With V trimmed by 5 bases and J by 10 bases, 5 bases remained unmatched. Germline V gene sequence: CDR1 SEHNR, CDR2 FQNEAQ (reference sequence). The CDR3 runs to 13 residues.

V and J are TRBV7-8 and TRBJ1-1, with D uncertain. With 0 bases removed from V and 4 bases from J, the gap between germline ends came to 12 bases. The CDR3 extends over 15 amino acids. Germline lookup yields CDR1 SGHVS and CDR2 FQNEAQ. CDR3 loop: CASSLAHAGLTEAFF. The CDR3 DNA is TGTGCCAGCAGCTTAGCGCATGCGGGCCTCACTGAAGCTTTCTTT.

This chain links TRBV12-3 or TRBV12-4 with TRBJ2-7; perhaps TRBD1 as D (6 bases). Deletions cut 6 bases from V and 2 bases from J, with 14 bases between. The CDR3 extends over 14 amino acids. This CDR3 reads CASSLQGRAYEQYF. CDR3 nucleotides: TGTGCCAGCAGCCTACAGGGTAGGGCCTACGAGCAGTACTTC.